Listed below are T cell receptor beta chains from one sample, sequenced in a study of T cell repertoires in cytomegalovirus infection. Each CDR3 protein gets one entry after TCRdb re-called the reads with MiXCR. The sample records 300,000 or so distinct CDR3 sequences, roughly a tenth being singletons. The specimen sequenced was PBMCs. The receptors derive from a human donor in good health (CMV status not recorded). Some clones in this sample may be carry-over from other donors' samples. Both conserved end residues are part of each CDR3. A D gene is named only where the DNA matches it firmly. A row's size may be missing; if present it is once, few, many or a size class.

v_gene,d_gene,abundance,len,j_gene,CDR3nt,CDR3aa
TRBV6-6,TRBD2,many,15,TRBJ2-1,TGTGCCAGCAGCGAGACTAGCGGGATGTCTGGTGAGCAGTTCTTC,CASSETSGMSGEQFF
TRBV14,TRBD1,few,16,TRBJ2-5,TGTGCCAGCAGCCCGTCGACAGGGGGCTCTTGGGAGACCCAGTACTTC,CASSPSTGGSWETQYF
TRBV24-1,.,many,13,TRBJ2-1,TGTGCCACCAGTGATTCGGACTTCAATGAGCAGTTCTTC,CATSDSDFNEQFF
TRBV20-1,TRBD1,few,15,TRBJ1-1,TGCAGTGCCCAACCCAGGGGGGATCGGAACACTGAAGCTTTCTTT,CSAQPRGDRNTEAFF
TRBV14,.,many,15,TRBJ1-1,TGTGCCAGCAGCCAAGTCTTTGGATTGTTAACTGAAGCTTTCTTT,CASSQVFGLLTEAFF
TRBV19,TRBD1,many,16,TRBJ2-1,TGTGCCAGTAGTAGAAGACAGGGTGGGGGTTACAATGAGCAGTTCTTC,CASSRRQGGGYNEQFF
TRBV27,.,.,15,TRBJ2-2,TGTGCCAGCAACCCCGGACCTTCGAACACCGGGGAGCTGTTTTTT,CASNPGPSNTGELFF
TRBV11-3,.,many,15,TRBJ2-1,TGTGCCAGCAGCTTAGAAGGGGCCCCACACAATGAGCAGTTCTTC,CASSLEGAPHNEQFF
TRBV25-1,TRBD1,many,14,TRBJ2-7,TGTGCCAGCACTGCCGGGACAGGGGGCGTATTCCGAAATTTC,CASTAGTGGVFRNF
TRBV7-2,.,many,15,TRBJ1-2,TGTGCCAGCAGCTTCTCAACAACTATTAACTATGGCTACACCTTC,CASSFSTTINYGYTF
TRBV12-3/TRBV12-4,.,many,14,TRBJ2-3,TGTGCCAGCAGTTTACAGGGGTTATCAGATACGCAGTATTTT,CASSLQGLSDTQYF
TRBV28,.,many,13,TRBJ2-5,TGTGCCAGCAGCTCAGGTTTCCAAGAGACCCAGTACTTC,CASSSGFQETQYF
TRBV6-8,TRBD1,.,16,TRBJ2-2,TGTGCCAGCAGAAGGGACAGGGGGCCGAACACCGGGGAGCTGTTTTTT,CASRRDRGPNTGELFF
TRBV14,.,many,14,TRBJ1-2,TGTGCCAGCAGCCAAGATTGGGCCGTCGGAGGCTACACCTTC,CASSQDWAVGGYTF
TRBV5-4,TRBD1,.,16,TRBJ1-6,TGTGCCAGCAGCATCCGGGACAGGGGCCATAATTCACCCCTCCACTTT,CASSIRDRGHNSPLHF
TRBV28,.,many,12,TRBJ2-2,TGTGCCACCTCCGGGGGCACCGGGGAGCTGTTTTTT,CATSGGTGELFF
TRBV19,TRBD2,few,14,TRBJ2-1,TGTGCCAGTACCTTAGCGGGGGGGACTGGGGGGCAGTTCTTC,CASTLAGGTGGQFF
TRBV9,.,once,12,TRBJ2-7,TGTGCCAGCAGCGCGTACTCAGGGAAGCAGTACTTC,CASSAYSGKQYF
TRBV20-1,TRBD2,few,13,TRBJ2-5,TGCAGTGTCGCCAGCGGGGTACAAGAGACCCAGTACTTC,CSVASGVQETQYF
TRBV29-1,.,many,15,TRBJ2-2,TGCAGCGCTTCGGTGGGTGGGGGGAACACCGGGGAGCTGTTTTTT,CSASVGGGNTGELFF
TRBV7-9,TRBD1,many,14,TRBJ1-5,TGTGCCAGCAGCTTTGACAGGGAAGGTCAGCCCCAGCATTTT,CASSFDREGQPQHF
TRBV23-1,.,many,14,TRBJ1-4,TGCGCCAGCAGTCCAACCTTACAAAATGAAAAACTGTTTTTT,CASSPTLQNEKLFF
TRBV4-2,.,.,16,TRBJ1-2,TGTGCCAGCAGCCACCTCGACATTTGGGGGGCGTATGGCTACACCTTC,CASSHLDIWGAYGYTF
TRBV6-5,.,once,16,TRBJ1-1,TGTGCCAGCAGTTACTCGATCCAAGTGACAGGCCGGAAAGCTTTCTTT,CASSYSIQVTGRKAFF
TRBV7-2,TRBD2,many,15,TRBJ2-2,TGTGCCAGCAGCTTAGATGGGGGGGGAACCGGGGAGCTGTTTTTT,CASSLDGGGTGELFF
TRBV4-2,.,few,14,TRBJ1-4,TGTGCCAGCAGCCCAGGAGGCAGCAATGAAAAACTGTTTTTT,CASSPGGSNEKLFF
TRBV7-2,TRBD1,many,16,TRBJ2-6,TGTGCCAGCAGCTTCGACAGGGTTAGTGGGGCCAACGTCCTGACTTTC,CASSFDRVSGANVLTF
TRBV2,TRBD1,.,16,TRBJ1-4,TGTGCCAGCAGAGGGGCAGGGGGGTATAAGAGTGAAAAACCGTTTTTT,CASRGAGGYKSEKPFF
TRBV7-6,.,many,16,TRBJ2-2,TGTGCCAGCAGCTTATCCCCCGCCGCGAACACCGGGGAGCTGTTTTTT,CASSLSPAANTGELFF
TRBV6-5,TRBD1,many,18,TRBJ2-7,TGTGCCAGCAGTTACTCGATGAAGGGACAGGGTCCGACCTACGAGCAGTACTTC,CASSYSMKGQGPTYEQYF
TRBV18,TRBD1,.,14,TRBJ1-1,TGTGCCAGCTCACCACTCGACAGGGACCTGCAAGCTTTCTTT,CASSPLDRDLQAFF
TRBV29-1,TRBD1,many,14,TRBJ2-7,TGCAGCGTTGCCCCCGGGACAGGGGGATACGAGCAGTACTTC,CSVAPGTGGYEQYF
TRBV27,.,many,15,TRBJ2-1,TGTGCCAGCAGTTTATCGGGCGATCCCTACAATGAGCAGTTCTTC,CASSLSGDPYNEQFF
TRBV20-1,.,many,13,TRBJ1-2,TGCAGTGCTGACGTACCTTTTTCCTATGGCTACACCTTC,CSADVPFSYGYTF
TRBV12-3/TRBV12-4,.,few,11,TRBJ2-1,TGTGCCAGCAATCTATACAATGAGCAGTTCTTC,CASNLYNEQFF
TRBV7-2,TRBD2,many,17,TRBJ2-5,TGTGCCAGCAGCTTGGGACTAGCGGAGTGGCCACAAGAGACCCAGTACTTC,CASSLGLAEWPQETQYF
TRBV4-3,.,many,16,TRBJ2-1,TGCGCCAGCAGCCAAGGGGTGGTTCCGCGGCAGAATGAGCAGTTCTTC,CASSQGVVPRQNEQFF
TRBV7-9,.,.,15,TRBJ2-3,TGTGCCAGCAGTCGACAGAGTACTAGCACAGATACGCAGTATTTT,CASSRQSTSTDTQYF
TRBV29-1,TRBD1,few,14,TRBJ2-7,TGCAGCGTTGATGGGGGACAGGGCACCTACGAGCAGTACTTC,CSVDGGQGTYEQYF
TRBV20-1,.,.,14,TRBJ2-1,TGCAGTGCTAGAGATAGAGAGGGGATGTATGAGCAGTTCTTC,CSARDREGMYEQFF
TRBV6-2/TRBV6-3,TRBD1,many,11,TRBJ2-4,TGTGCCAGCAGCACAGGGGTCATTCAGTACTTC,CASSTGVIQYF
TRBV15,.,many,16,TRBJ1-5,TGTGCCACCAGCAGCCCCAGTAGGGGGAGCAATCAGCCCCAGCATTTT,CATSSPSRGSNQPQHF
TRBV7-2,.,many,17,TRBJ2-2,TGTGCCAGCAGCCCCCAACCCGGGGCGGTCGGCACCGGGGAGCTGTTTTTT,CASSPQPGAVGTGELFF
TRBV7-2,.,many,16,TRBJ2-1,TGTGCCAGCAGCATTTCTAGCTTAAGCTCCTACAATGAGCAGTTCTTC,CASSISSLSSYNEQFF
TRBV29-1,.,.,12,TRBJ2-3,TGCAGCGTTGACAGGCAGGCTGCCCACTGGTATTTT,CSVDRQAAHWYF
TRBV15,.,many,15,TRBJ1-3,TGTGCCACCAGTGTCGCAAGCAACTCTGGAAACACCATATATTTT,CATSVASNSGNTIYF
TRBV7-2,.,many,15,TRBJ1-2,TGTGCCAGCAGCCCTCCACAGTCTCGGAGTGGTGGCTACACCTTC,CASSPPQSRSGGYTF
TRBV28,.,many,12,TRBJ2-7,TGTGCCAGCGGGCGGCAGACTTACGAGCAGTACTTC,CASGRQTYEQYF
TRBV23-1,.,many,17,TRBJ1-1,TGCGCCAGCAGTCAAACTAGCCCTGGGCCGGGGGGCACTGAAGCTTTCTTT,CASSQTSPGPGGTEAFF